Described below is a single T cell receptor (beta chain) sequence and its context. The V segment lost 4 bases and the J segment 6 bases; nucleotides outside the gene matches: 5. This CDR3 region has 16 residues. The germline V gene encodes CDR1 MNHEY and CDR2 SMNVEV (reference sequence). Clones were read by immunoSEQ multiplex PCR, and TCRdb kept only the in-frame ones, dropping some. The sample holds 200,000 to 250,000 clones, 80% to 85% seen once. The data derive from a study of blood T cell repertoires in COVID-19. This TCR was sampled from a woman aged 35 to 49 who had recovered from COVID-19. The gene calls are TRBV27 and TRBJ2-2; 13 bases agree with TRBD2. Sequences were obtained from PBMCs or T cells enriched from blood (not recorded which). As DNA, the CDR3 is TGTGCCAGCAGTTATAGGGGGACTAGCGGGGCCGGGGAGCTGTTTTTT. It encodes CASSYRGTSGAGELFF.